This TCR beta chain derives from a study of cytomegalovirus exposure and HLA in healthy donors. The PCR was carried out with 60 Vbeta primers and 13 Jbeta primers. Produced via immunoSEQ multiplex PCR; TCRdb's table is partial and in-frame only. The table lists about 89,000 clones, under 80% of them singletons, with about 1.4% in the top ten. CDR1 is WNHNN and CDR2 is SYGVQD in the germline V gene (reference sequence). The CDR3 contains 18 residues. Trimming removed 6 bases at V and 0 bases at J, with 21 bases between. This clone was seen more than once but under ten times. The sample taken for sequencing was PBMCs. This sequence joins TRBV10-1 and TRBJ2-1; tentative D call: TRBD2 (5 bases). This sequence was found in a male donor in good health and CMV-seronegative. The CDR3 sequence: CASSEPPSRGNSYNEQFF. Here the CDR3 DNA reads TGCGCCAGCAGCGAACCCCCTTCTCGAGGGAACTCCTACAATGAGCAGTTCTTC.